The 22 T cell receptor beta chains listed next were all sequenced from one sample in a study of CD8+ T cells in alopecia areata. The authors extracted RNA and reverse transcribed it into cDNA as the sequencing template. The table came from immunoSEQ multiplex PCR; TCRdb's copy has only in-frame clones and leaves some out. The sample has 150,000 to 200,000 clones, over 55% seen once. Treatment noted: oral pan-JAK inhibitor, 5-10 mg twice daily. This sample comprised CD4+ T cells sorted from blood, obtained at week 24, from a patient treated with tofacitinib. These receptors were obtained from a human donor with alopecia areata.

The rearrangement joins TRBV5-1 to TRBJ2-3, with TRBD1 identical over 7 bases. Losses at the gene ends were 0 bases for V and 5 bases for J; bases not matched to a gene: 6. CDR1 is SGHRS and CDR2 is YFSETQ in the germline V gene. The CDR3 length is 15 residues. This CDR3 is CASSLETGLRDTQYF. The CDR3, as DNA: TGCGCCAGCAGCTTGGAGACAGGGTTGAGAGATACGCAGTATTTT.

The V call is TRBV29-1, the J call TRBJ2-7, with unresolved D. V lost 4 bases and J 3 bases, leaving 13 bases between the germline ends. This CDR3 has 13 residues. Germline CDR1 reads SQVTM; CDR2 reads ANQGSEA. Here the CDR3 DNA reads TGCAGCGTTGGGGTACAGAACCTCTACGAGCAGTACTTC. Protein sequence: CSVGVQNLYEQYF.

CDR3 in amino acids: CASGLSRIRDTQYF. The DNA for the CDR3 is TGTGCTAGTGGTTTGTCTAGAATCAGGGATACGCAGTATTTT. V usage is TRBV12-5 and J usage is TRBJ2-3; D remains ambiguous. The germline V gene has CDR1 LGHNT and CDR2 FRNRAP. V was clipped by 2 bases and J by 6 bases, with 12 bases between them. The CDR3 spans 14 residues. Full variable domain (outside the CDR3, taken from reference TRBV12-5 and TRBJ2-3): DARVTQTPRHKVTEMGQEVTMRCQPILGHNTVFWYRQTMMQGLELLAYFRNRAPLDDSGMPKDRFSAEMPDATLATLKIQPSEPRDSAVYFCASGLSRIRDTQYFGPGTRLTVL.

The J gene is TRBJ2-4, the V gene TRBV15; no clear D. V lost 0 bases, J lost 8 bases, and 5 bases lay in between. This CDR3 contains 12 residues. Per germline, CDR1 LNHNV and CDR2 YYDKDF (reference sequence). For the CDR3, the DNA is TGTGCCACCAGCAGAGATAGGGACATTCAGTACTTC. It translates to CATSRDRDIQYF. Together with reference TRBV15 and TRBJ2-4, the CDR3 gives the full variable domain: DAMVIQNPRYQVTQFGKPVTLSCSQTLNHNVMYWYQQKSSQAPKLLFHYYDKDFNNEADTPDNFQSRRPNTSFCFLDIRSPGLGDTAMYLCATSRDRDIQYFGAGTRLSVL.

This clone was observed once. The chain links TRBV15 to TRBJ2-1; TRBD1 aligns across 9 bases. Germline V gene sequence: CDR1 LNHNV, CDR2 YYDKDF (reference sequence). J was trimmed by 4 bases and V by 3 bases; bases with no gene match: 10. The CDR3 is 17 amino acids. CDR3 residues: CATSREQGATGYNEQFF. DNA for the CDR3: TGTGCCACCAGCAGGGAACAGGGGGCAACCGGGTACAATGAGCAGTTCTTC.

The CDR3 is CASSLVAGFNNEQFF. In DNA, the CDR3 is TGCGCCAGCAGCTTGGTAGCGGGGTTTAACAATGAGCAGTTCTTC. The chain is built from TRBV5-1 and TRBJ2-1; 8 positions agree with TRBD2. Germline V CDR1 and CDR2: SGHRS, YFSETQ. The CDR3 length is 15 residues. The ends lost 0 bases at V and 5 bases at J; junction bases unmatched: 4.

The V call is TRBV5-1, the J call TRBJ1-1, with TRBD1 identical over 7 bases. Germline lookup yields CDR1 SGHRS and CDR2 YFSETQ. The V segment lost 0 bases and the J segment 7 bases; nucleotides outside the gene matches: 3. The CDR3 length is 13 residues. The CDR3 sequence: CASSLGQGYEAFF. The CDR3 nucleotides are TGCGCCAGCAGCTTGGGACAGGGTTATGAAGCTTTCTTT.

This clone was detected only a few times. This chain joins TRBV2 and TRBJ1-1, with a weak D call TRBD1 (6 bases). The germline gives CDR1 SNHLY, CDR2 FYNNEI. The CDR3 runs 15 residues. V gave up 5 bases and J gave up 1 base, with 14 bases separating them. The CDR3 DNA follows: TGTGCCAGCAGTCGTGACGGGACAAAGAACACTGAAGCTTTCTTT. Encoded protein: CASSRDGTKNTEAFF.

Only a few counts were recorded for this clone. The chain recombines TRBV30 with TRBJ2-3; D is undetermined. Germline V gene lookup returns CDR1 GTSNPN and CDR2 SVGIG (reference sequence). Trimming cost V 1 base and J 4 bases, with 9 bases left between them. The CDR3 sequence is 13 residues long. The CDR3 here is CAWSETAADTQYF. For the CDR3, the DNA is TGTGCCTGGAGTGAGACGGCGGCAGATACGCAGTATTTT.

The genes are TRBV7-2 and TRBJ2-7; no definite D call. Germline V CDR1 and CDR2: SGHTA, FQGNSA. CDR3 length: 16 amino acids. V was clipped by 1 base and J by 0 bases, with 13 bases between them. CDR3 amino acids: CASSLDPTTVSYEQYF. The CDR3 DNA is TGTGCCAGCAGCTTAGATCCCACGACCGTCTCCTACGAGCAGTACTTC.

In this sample, this clone turned up a few times. This chain uses TRBV5-6 with TRBJ1-2, with 7 positions matching TRBD1. V lost 4 bases and J lost 5; bases outside the gene matches: 14. In germline, CDR1 is SGHDT, CDR2 YYEEEE. The CDR3 runs 16 residues. The CDR3 protein is CASSPRGRGLGYGYTF. Written as DNA, the CDR3 is TGTGCCAGCAGCCCCCGCGGGAGGGGGCTAGGATATGGCTACACCTTC.

The J gene is TRBJ1-1, the V gene TRBV7-3; unclear D gene. V dropped 2 bases and J dropped 1 base, with 5 bases sitting between them. Germline assignment: CDR1 SGHTA and CDR2 FQGTGA. The CDR3 contains 13 residues. CDR3 protein: CASSLEANTEAFF. The CDR3, as DNA: TGTGCCAGCAGCTTAGAGGCGAACACTGAAGCTTTCTTT.

The chain employs TRBV27 and TRBJ2-7; D unresolved. Germline V lookup: CDR1 MNHEY, CDR2 SMNVEV (reference sequence). Trimming left V 8 bases short and J 3 bases short, with 14 bases between. This CDR3 contains 13 residues. In nucleotides, the CDR3 is TGTGCCAGCCGACAAGGCAGAAACTACGAGCAGTACTTC. This codes for CASRQGRNYEQYF.

This clone was seen a handful of times. The chain is built from TRBV10-3 and TRBJ1-4; 7 bases are shared with TRBD1. V trimming: 3 bases; J trimming: 3 bases; junction bases outside the gene matches: 4. This CDR3 is built from 15 residues. Germline values: CDR1 ENHRY, CDR2 SYGVKD. The CDR3, as DNA: TGTGCCATCAGTGACCCAGACAGGGCTAATGAAAAACTGTTTTTT. The encoded protein is CAISDPDRANEKLFF.

The V gene is TRBV19, the J gene TRBJ2-3, with a weak D call TRBD1 (6 bases). V was cut by 6 bases and J by 2 bases, with 12 bases left in between. CDR3 length equals 14 residues. Germline V gene data show CDR1 as LNHDA and CDR2 as SQIVND (reference sequence). The CDR3 nucleotides read TGTGCCAGTAGCCGGACAGTCCTCACAGATACGCAGTATTTT. This codes for CASSRTVLTDTQYF.

This chain joins TRBV9 and TRBJ2-3; no reliable D call. Per the germline V gene, CDR1 is SGDLS and CDR2 is YYNGEE. This CDR3 has 14 amino acids. Trimming took 0 bases from V and 5 from J, leaving 10 bases between them. The CDR3: CASSVGAAKDTQYF. In DNA form, the CDR3 reads TGTGCCAGCAGCGTAGGGGCAGCTAAAGATACGCAGTATTTT.

This clone came up a few times. The V and J genes are TRBV29-1 and TRBJ2-7, with D perhaps TRBD1 (6 bases). The germline CDR1 and CDR2 sequences are SQVTM and ANQGSEA. V was pared by 5 bases and J by 9 bases, with 14 bases between. This CDR3 region has 11 residues. The CDR3 here is CSVFTGYGQYF. As DNA, the CDR3 is TGCAGCGTTTTCACAGGGTATGGGCAGTACTTC.

The chain joins TRBV7-2 to TRBJ1-4; 9 bases are shared with TRBD1. Losses at the gene ends were 5 bases for V and 8 bases for J; bases not matched to a gene: 6. Germline values: CDR1 SGHTA, CDR2 FQGNSA. The CDR3 is made up of 14 amino acids. The CDR3 loop is CASSPRDRDEKLFF. Here the CDR3 DNA reads TGTGCCAGCAGCCCCCGGGACAGGGACGAAAAACTGTTTTTT.

J is TRBJ2-2 and V is TRBV6-5, with D unresolved. The germline V gene encodes CDR1 MNHEY and CDR2 SVGAGI. Trimming pared 2 bases from V and 5 bases from J, leaving 9 bases between. The CDR3 sequence is 14 residues long. CDR3 in DNA: TGTGCCAGCAGTTACGGCCTGGAAACCGGGGAGCTGTTTTTT. It specifies CASSYGLETGELFF.

This clone was counted once. J is TRBJ1-1 and V is TRBV29-1; 8 nucleotides line up with TRBD1. This CDR3 region has 14 residues. Germline V gene lookup returns CDR1 SQVTM and CDR2 ANQGSEA. The V gene end was trimmed by 4 bases and the J gene end by 4 bases; junction bases not matched to a gene: 8. The CDR3 DNA follows: TGCAGCGTTGGACAGGGGCCCCCCCTCACTGAAGCTTTCTTT. Its protein is CSVGQGPPLTEAFF.

This clone was seen a few times. The chain uses TRBV19 and TRBJ1-2, with D possibly TRBD1 on 5 matching bases. Looked up from germline, CDR1 is LNHDA and CDR2 is SQIVND (reference sequence). Trimming removed 7 bases at V and 2 bases at J, with 17 bases between. This CDR3 comprises 15 residues. CDR3 sequence reads: CASKGGANLNYGYTF. As DNA, the CDR3 is TGTGCCAGTAAGGGTGGGGCGAACCTCAACTATGGCTACACCTTC.

This clone has a handful of counts. The chain combines TRBV29-1 with TRBJ1-2, with 7 bases that match TRBD1. V lost 7 bases, J lost 6 bases, and 5 bases stayed unmatched. CDR3 length equals 11 residues. The germline CDR1 and CDR2 sequences are SQVTM and ANQGSEA. CDR3 in amino acids: CSARGQNGYTF. The CDR3 DNA is TGCAGCGCTAGGGGACAGAATGGCTACACCTTC.